This T cell receptor beta chain was identified during a study of T cells in Graves' hyperthyroidism and ophthalmopathy (dated by TCRdb to between 2018 and 2021). With regard to the full study: Peripheral blood was collected at initial diagnosis, before any treatment. TCR V-J signatures able to tell the groups apart were searched for in a discovery cohort of 90 to 100 patients, of whom approximately 40 had Graves' ophthalmopathy and roughly 59 had stable Graves' hyperthyroidism. Prospective prediction of ophthalmopathy was tested in an independent validation cohort of 18 to 20 hyperthyroidism patients and some 17 patients who later progressed to ophthalmopathy. The 100 or so discovery patients were divided at random into training and test sets in a 7:3 ratio. In addition, the study compared T-cell repertoires in thyroid tissue and in blood from over 5 Graves' hyperthyroidism patients. After blood sampling, hyperthyroidism patients were treated with methimazole at a starting dose of 30 mg daily, and ophthalmopathy patients were treated with high-dose intravenous methylprednisolone. According to the paper, TCR Vbeta CDR3 sequencing was carried out on over 130 peripheral blood samples, which came from 40 to 45 ophthalmopathy, approximately 72 hyperthyroidism and about 17 progressor patients. What the study reported, not specific to this receptor: Ophthalmopathy was separated from stable hyperthyroidism by a 13 V-J signature model, with 87.88% sensitivity and about 81% specificity obtained in cross-validation and 80%/75% obtained in testing. Most expanded thyroid clonotypes (frequency above 0.001) were also found in blood, which suggests that blood repertoires may mirror thyroid immune responses. During validation, the model predicted progression to ophthalmopathy a median of around 7 months ahead of onset, with around 70% sensitivity and about 75% specificity. Sample size was not statistically predetermined, and investigators were not blinded to group allocation.

Moderately to severely active disease, a Clinical Activity Score of at least 3, a NOSPECS grade of at least 4, and a duration under 3 months were present in ophthalmopathy patients. Any patient with an uncontrolled infection, another autoimmune disease, pregnancy or lactation was excluded. Clinical symptoms, serum thyroxine and TRAb, thyroid ultrasound, and orbital computed tomography formed the basis for the diagnoses. PBMCs were separated from around 9.1 ml of fresh peripheral blood using Ficoll-Paque density gradient centrifugation. Trizol reagent was used to extract total RNA, and RNA quality was then checked on an Agilent 2100 Bioanalyzer. This clonotype was counted between two and nine times. Its antigen is not yet known. No clone much larger than this one lies a single base away; base qualities are absent. The CDR3, cysteine through phenylalanine, is 14 amino acids long. The entry retains the CDR3 DNA only, 42 bases that are in frame from base 1. Trimming at the junction amounts to 2 bases on V and 3 bases on J, and the germline ends lie 10 bases apart. In the germline V gene, CDR1 corresponds to MDHEN and CDR2 to SYDVKM.

TCR beta CDR3 regions were amplified from RNA transcripts. The first round of RT-PCR for the TCR CDR3 was performed with the HTBI primer set and the Qiagen OneStep RT-PCR kit. Libraries were constructed in a second round of multiplex PCR, after which size selection and purification were carried out. Libraries were sequenced paired-end with 100 bp reads on an Illumina HiSeq2000. The authors' pipeline ran thus. SOAPnuke was used to process the raw data, removing reads that contained adapters or uncalled bases, had a mean Phred below 15, or lacked an exact match to the constant primer or identifier. High-quality paired reads were merged using COPE v1.2.5, and each unique nucleotide sequence was defined as a clonotype. Clonotypes were aligned to IMGT TRBV, TRBD and TRBJ reference segments using MiTCR v1.1. The analysis included only V-J combinations with a frequency above 0.0001, which together covered 99% to 99.2% of the repertoires. The TCS score was defined as F50 (clonal expansion) divided by E x V (chaos), with BLOSUM62-based TCRdist calculated between CDR3 peptides within each V-J. Welch's t-statistics and random forest reduced 450 to 600 V-J features to roughly 13, which were used in a naive Bayes classifier (R e1071). TCRdb reworked the public reads: Q25 trimming with fastp, MiXCR clone assembly, productive beta chains retained. Identical CDR3 proteins give one entry, which carries the most common genes and DNA. The V and J calls, along with clone size, are taken from TCRdb and not from the paper's own processing. This sample is represented by more than 500,000 distinct CDR3 sequences; 15% to 20% of them were singletons. The ten largest account for about 29% of the sample.

Here the chain combines TRBV28 and TRBJ1-2; the D gene cannot be resolved reliably. This sequence originates from a woman aged 25 to 39 with Graves' ophthalmopathy. Sequencing was carried out using blood. DNA sequence: TGTGCCAGCAGTTTAATCCACGGGGACTATGGCTACACCTTC. It translates to CASSLIHGDYGYTF.